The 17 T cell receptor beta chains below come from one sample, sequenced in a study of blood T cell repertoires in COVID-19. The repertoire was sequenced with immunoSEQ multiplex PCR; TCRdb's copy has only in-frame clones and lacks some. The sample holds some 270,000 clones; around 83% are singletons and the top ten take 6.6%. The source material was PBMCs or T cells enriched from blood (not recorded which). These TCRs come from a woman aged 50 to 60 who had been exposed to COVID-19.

CDR3 protein: CASSPREHGYTF. DNA for the CDR3: TGTGCCAGCAGTCCGAGGGAACATGGCTACACCTTC. This chain connects TRBV28 to TRBJ1-2; no clear D. Per the germline V gene, CDR1 is MDHEN and CDR2 is SYDVKM. With 5 bases removed from V and 6 bases from J, the gap between germline ends came to 10 bases. The CDR3 extends over 12 amino acids.

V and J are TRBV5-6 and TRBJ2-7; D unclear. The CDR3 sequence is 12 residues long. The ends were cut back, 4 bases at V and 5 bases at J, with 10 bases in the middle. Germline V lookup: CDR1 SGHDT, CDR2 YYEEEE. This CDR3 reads CASSPGRHEQYF. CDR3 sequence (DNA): TGTGCCAGCAGCCCCGGCAGGCACGAGCAGTACTTC.

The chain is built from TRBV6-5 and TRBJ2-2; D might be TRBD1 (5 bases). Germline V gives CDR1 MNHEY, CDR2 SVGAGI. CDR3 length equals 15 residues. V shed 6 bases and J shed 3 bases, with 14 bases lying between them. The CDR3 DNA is TGTGCCAGCAGCCAGGGTCTAGGTTACACCGGGGAGCTGTTTTTT. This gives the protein CASSQGLGYTGELFF.

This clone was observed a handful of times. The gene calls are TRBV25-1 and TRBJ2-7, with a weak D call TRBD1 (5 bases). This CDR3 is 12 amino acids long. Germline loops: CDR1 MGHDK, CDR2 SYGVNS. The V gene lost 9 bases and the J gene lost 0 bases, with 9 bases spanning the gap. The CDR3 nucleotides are TGTGCCAGAACGGACAACTCCTACGAGCAGTACTTC. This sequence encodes CARTDNSYEQYF.

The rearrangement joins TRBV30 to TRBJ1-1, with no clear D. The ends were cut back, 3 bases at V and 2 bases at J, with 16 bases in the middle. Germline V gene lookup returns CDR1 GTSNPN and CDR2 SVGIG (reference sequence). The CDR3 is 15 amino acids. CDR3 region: CAWSSKRNFNTEAFF. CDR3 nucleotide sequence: TGTGCCTGGAGCTCAAAACGAAACTTCAACACTGAAGCTTTCTTT.

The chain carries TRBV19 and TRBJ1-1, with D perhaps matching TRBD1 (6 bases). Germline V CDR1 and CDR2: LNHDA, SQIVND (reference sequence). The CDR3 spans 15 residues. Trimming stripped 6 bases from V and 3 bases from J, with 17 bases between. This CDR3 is CASRYNGQLDTEAFF. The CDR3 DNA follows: TGTGCCAGTAGGTACAATGGACAGCTTGACACTGAAGCTTTCTTT.

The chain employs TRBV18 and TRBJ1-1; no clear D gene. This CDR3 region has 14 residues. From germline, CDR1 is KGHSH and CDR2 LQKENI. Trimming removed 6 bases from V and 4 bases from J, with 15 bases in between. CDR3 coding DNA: TGTGCCAGCTCGCGGGCTGTGGGTACCACTGAAGCTTTCTTT. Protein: CASSRAVGTTEAFF.

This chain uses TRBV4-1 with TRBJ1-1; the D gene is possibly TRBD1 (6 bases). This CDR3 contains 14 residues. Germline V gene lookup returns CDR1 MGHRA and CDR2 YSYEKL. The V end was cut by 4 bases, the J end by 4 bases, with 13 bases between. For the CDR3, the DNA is TGCGCCAGCAGCCCCAGGGGCATAGGCACTGAAGCTTTCTTT. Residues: CASSPRGIGTEAFF.

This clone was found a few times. For the CDR3, the DNA is TGTGCCACCGGCGGACTGGCGGGTATTAATGAGCAGTTCTTC. Its protein is CATGGLAGINEQFF. This chain joins TRBV2 and TRBJ2-1, with D possibly being TRBD2 (5 bases). The CDR3 consists of 14 residues. CDR1 and CDR2 from the germline V gene are SNHLY and FYNNEI. V shed 10 bases and J shed 7 bases, with 20 bases lying between them.

CDR3 region: CASSLIPGDSRSGNTIYF. The CDR3 nucleotides are TGCGCCAGCAGCCTCATCCCAGGGGACAGTCGGTCTGGAAACACCATATATTTT. V is TRBV4-1 and J is TRBJ1-3; 7 positions match TRBD1. V lost 4 bases and J lost 1; bases outside the gene matches: 13. Germline V gene data show CDR1 as MGHRA and CDR2 as YSYEKL. The CDR3 contains 18 residues.

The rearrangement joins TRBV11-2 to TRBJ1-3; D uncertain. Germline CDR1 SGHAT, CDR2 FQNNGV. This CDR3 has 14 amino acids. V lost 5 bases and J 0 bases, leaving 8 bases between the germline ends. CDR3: CASSPLSSGNTIYF. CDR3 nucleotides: TGTGCCAGCAGCCCCTTGAGCTCTGGAAACACCATATATTTT.

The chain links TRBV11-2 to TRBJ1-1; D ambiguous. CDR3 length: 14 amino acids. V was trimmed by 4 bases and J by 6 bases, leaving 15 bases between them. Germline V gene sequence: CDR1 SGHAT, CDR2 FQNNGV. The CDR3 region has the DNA TGTGCCAGCAGCTACGAACCATTACGGGCTGAAGCTTTCTTT. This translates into CASSYEPLRAEAFF.

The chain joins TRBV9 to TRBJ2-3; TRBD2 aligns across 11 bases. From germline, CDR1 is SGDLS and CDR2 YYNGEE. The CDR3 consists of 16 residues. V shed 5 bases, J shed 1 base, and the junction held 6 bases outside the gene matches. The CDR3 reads CASSTVAGGGTDTQYF. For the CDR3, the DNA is TGTGCCAGCAGTACCGTAGCGGGGGGGGGCACAGATACGCAGTATTTT.

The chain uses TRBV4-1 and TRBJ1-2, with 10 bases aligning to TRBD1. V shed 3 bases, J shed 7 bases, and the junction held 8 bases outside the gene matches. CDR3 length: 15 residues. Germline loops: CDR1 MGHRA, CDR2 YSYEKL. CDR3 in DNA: TGCGCCAGCAGCCAGGGCGACAGGGGGCATCGTGGCTACACCTTC. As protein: CASSQGDRGHRGYTF.

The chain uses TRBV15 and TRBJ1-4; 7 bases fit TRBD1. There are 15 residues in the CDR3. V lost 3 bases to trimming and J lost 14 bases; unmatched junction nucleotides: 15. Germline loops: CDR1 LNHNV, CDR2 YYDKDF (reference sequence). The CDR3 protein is CATSRAPGQTSGLFF. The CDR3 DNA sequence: TGTGCCACCAGCAGGGCTCCGGGACAGACATCGGGGCTGTTTTTT.

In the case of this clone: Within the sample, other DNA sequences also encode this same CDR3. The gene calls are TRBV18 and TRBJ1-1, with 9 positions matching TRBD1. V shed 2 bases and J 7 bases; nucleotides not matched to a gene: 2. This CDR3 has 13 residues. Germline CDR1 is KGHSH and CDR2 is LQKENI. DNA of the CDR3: TGTGCCAGCTCACCAGGGACAGGGCTTGAAGCTTTCTTT. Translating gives CASSPGTGLEAFF.

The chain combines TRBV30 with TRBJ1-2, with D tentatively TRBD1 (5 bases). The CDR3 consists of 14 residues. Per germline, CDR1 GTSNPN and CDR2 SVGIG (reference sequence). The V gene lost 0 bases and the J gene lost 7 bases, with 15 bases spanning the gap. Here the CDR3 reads CAWSVSKGMGGYTF. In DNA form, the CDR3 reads TGTGCCTGGAGTGTCTCTAAGGGGATGGGTGGCTACACCTTC.